This T cell receptor (beta chain) came from a study of blood T cells in healthy people across ages. Findings and limits, study-wide: It was not known whether donors were CMV positive (a possible confounder of expanded clonotype changes).

The V gene's germline CDR1 is PRHDT and CDR2 FYEKMQ (reference sequence). The CDR3 has 13 amino acids. V was shortened by 5 bases and J by 5 bases, with 10 bases between the two germline ends. Next came a second PCR, run for about 6 to 11 cycles, which used a sample-barcoded 5' primer along with a J-beta primer mix. One entry per CDR3 protein results from TCRdb running MiXCR on the 5' RACE reads. The table includes roughly 800,000 distinct CDR3 sequences, 20% to 25% detected once. Note on this clonotype: The antigen is not known.

The same specimen was also included in a second study, on T cells of mothers and their children. That work states: Donors comprised three healthy Caucasian mothers plus their six children. According to the study, all extracted RNA entered cDNA synthesis at 1.5 ug per 15 ul.

The genes are TRBV13 and TRBJ1-5; TRBD1 might be the D (6 bases). The material sequenced was blood. The sequence was obtained from a boy aged 10-17 years in good health. CDR3 loop: CASSIDRYQPQHF. CDR3 DNA: TGTGCCAGCAGCATCGACAGGTATCAGCCCCAGCATTTT. Variable domain in full (rest from reference TRBV13 and TRBJ1-5): AAGVIQSPRHLIKEKRETATLKCYPIPRHDTVYWYQQGPGQDPQFLISFYEKMQSDKGSIPDRFSAQQFSDYHSELNMSSLELGDSALYFCASSIDRYQPQHFGDGTRLSIL.